This TCR beta chain is drawn from a study of cytotoxic CD8 clonotypes in ibrutinib-treated CLL. The V gene's germline CDR1 is SGHVS and CDR2 FNYEAQ. The CDR3 has 14 amino acids. V shed 7 bases and J shed 0 bases, with 9 bases lying between them. Here immunoSEQ multiplex PCR was the method, and the copy in TCRdb shows in-frame clones only, minus some. This sample has 150,000 to 250,000 clones; about 72% occur once, and the top ten carry roughly an eighth. V and J are TRBV7-6 and TRBJ2-2; a possible D gene is TRBD2 (5 bases). This TCR derives from a human donor with chronic lymphocytic leukemia. The material sequenced was PBMCs, taken after 24 months of ibrutinib treatment. This CDR3 is CASKRTTNTGELFF. The CDR3 coding sequence is TGTGCCAGCAAGCGGACCACGAACACCGGGGAGCTGTTTTTT.